The 25 T cell receptor beta chains below all came from one sample that was sequenced in a study of blood T cells in healthy people across ages. For the second PCR, which ran for about 7 to 11 cycles, a sample-barcoded 5' primer and a J-beta primer mix were used. TCRdb reprocessed the 5' RACE reads with MiXCR, giving one entry per CDR3 protein. The sample gives some 890,000 distinct CDR3 sequences, 25% to 30% of which show up once; 10% is in the top ten. These data were also reused for a study on T cells of mothers and their children.

The specimen was blood. Receptor source: a woman aged 35 to 49 in good health.

The table lists this clonotype with a count of one. A much bigger clone sits one base away, suggesting this may be a read error. The chain recombines TRBV7-2 with TRBJ1-4; D is uncertain. CDR1 and CDR2 (germline): SGHTA, FQGNSA. The ends were cut back, 5 bases at V and 8 bases at J, with 18 bases in the middle. This CDR3 region has 15 residues. The CDR3 DNA reads TGTGCCAGCAGCCGACGAGCAGGTTTGGGCGAAAAACTGTTTTTT. It translates to CASSRRAGLGEKLFF.

This clonotype showed up just once. One base away lies a much larger clone, so this may be a sequencing read error. The V gene is TRBV28, the J gene TRBJ2-5; D is possibly TRBD1 (6 bases). Germline V lookup: CDR1 MDHEN, CDR2 SYDVKM. This CDR3 has 14 residues. In nucleotides, the CDR3 is TGTGCCAGCAGTCGTCGTGGGGGACAAGGGACCCAGTACTTC. Translated: CASSRRGGQGTQYF.

The J gene is TRBJ2-3, the V gene TRBV12-3 or TRBV12-4; D is perhaps TRBD1 (6 bases). The CDR3 sequence is 14 residues long. Deletions cut 6 bases from V and 1 base from J, with 11 bases between. CDR3 sequence reads: CASREQGRTDTQYF. The CDR3, as DNA: TGTGCCAGCAGAGAACAGGGACGCACAGATACGCAGTATTTT.

This clonotype was counted many times. The V gene is TRBV19, the J gene TRBJ2-6; 8 nucleotides agree with TRBD1. With 7 bases clipped from V and 2 bases from J, the junction kept 16 bases outside the gene matches. Germline CDR1 LNHDA, CDR2 SQIVND (reference sequence). The CDR3 is made up of 19 amino acids. In DNA form, the CDR3 reads TGTGCCAGTACCCACGGCCGGTGGCAGGGGGCGGCTGGGGCCAACGTCCTGACTTTC. The encoded protein is CASTHGRWQGAAGANVLTF.

On this clonotype: A much larger clone differs by one base, so this may be a read error. The chain employs TRBV5-1 and TRBJ2-7; D unresolved. V gave up 4 bases and J gave up 6 bases, with 14 bases separating them. The CDR3 extends over 13 amino acids. The germline gives CDR1 SGHRS, CDR2 YFSETQ. CDR3: CASSREVGAEQYF. The DNA for the CDR3 is TGCGCCAGCAGCCGAGAGGTGGGCGCCGAGCAGTACTTC.

The chain recombines TRBV7-9 with TRBJ2-7; 9 bases agree with TRBD1. The V segment lost 4 bases and the J segment 5 bases; nucleotides outside the gene matches: 9. CDR3 length: 15 residues. Germline CDR1 and CDR2: SEHNR and FQNEAQ (reference sequence). CDR3 protein: CASSSSDRGLDEQYF. The CDR3 DNA follows: TGTGCCAGCAGCTCCTCGGACAGGGGTCTCGACGAGCAGTACTTC. Supplemented by reference TRBV7-9 and TRBJ2-7, the full variable domain reads DTGVSQNPRHKITKRGQNVTFRCDPISEHNRLYWYRQTLGQGPEFLTYFQNEAQLEKSRLLSDRFSAERPKGSFSTLEIQRTEQGDSAMYLCASSSSDRGLDEQYFGPGTRLTVT.

About this clonotype itself: This sequence may be a read error, since a much larger clone differs from it by one base. The CDR3 nucleotides are TGTGCCAGCAGTTTCGGCAGTACCTACGAGCAGTTCTTC. Encoded protein: CASSFGSTYEQFF. This sequence joins TRBV12-3 or TRBV12-4 and TRBJ2-1, with no clear D. The V end lost 3 bases, the J end lost 10 bases, and 13 bases lay between the germline ends. This CDR3 region has 13 residues.

This clonotype appeared many times. The CDR3 protein is CASSRTGTAYEQYF. CDR3 DNA sequence: TGTGCCAGCAGCCGGACCGGGACAGCCTACGAGCAGTACTTC. V gene TRBV7-3 combines with J gene TRBJ2-7; 7 bases are shared with TRBD1. The V gene's germline CDR1 is SGHTA and CDR2 FQGTGA. This CDR3 has 14 amino acids. V dropped 5 bases and J dropped 2; count of bases not matched to a gene: 6. Full variable domain (rest looked up from reference TRBV7-3 and TRBJ2-7): GAGVSQTPSNKVTEKGKYVELRCDPISGHTALYWYRQSLGQGPEFLIYFQGTGAADDSGLPNDRFFAVRPEGSVSTLKIQRTERGDSAVYLCASSRTGTAYEQYFGPGTRLTVT.

CDR3 region: CASTVGGTSGVDEQYF. The CDR3 nucleotides are TGTGCCAGCACCGTTGGTGGGACTAGCGGGGTTGACGAGCAGTACTTC. The chain is built from TRBV28 and TRBJ2-7, with 13 bases fitting TRBD2. This CDR3 contains 16 residues. After removal of 7 bases from V and 5 bases from J, the junction contained 11 bases not matched to a gene. Germline CDR1 is MDHEN and CDR2 is SYDVKM.

This clonotype was seen at least ten times. The rearrangement joins TRBV9 to TRBJ2-5; D might be TRBD2 (5 bases). This CDR3 region has 13 residues. Germline loops: CDR1 SGDLS, CDR2 YYNGEE. With 4 bases removed from V and 5 bases from J, the gap between germline ends came to 12 bases. The CDR3 loop is CASSTTSRETQYF. The CDR3 bases are TGTGCCAGCAGCACAACTAGTCGGGAGACCCAGTACTTC.

This clonotype was recorded at least ten times. This chain connects TRBV6-1 to TRBJ2-7; 11 bases match TRBD1. J was trimmed by 2 bases and V by 6 bases; bases with no gene match: 6. Germline CDR1 MNHNS, CDR2 SASEGT. The CDR3 has 15 residues. As DNA, the CDR3 is TGTGCCAGCAGAGCTACGGGACAGGGGGCCTACGAGCAGTACTTC. Its protein product is CASRATGQGAYEQYF.

The CDR3, as DNA: TGCAGCGTTGAACGGGGAGGTGAAACTAATGAAAAACTGTTTTTT. It specifies CSVERGGETNEKLFF. This chain joins TRBV29-1 and TRBJ1-4; unclear D gene. V dropped 2 bases and J dropped 1 base, with 11 bases sitting between them. Germline CDR1 is SQVTM and CDR2 is ANQGSEA. The CDR3 extends over 15 amino acids. The full variable domain, rest sourced from reference TRBV29-1 and TRBJ1-4, is SAVISQKPSRDICQRGTSLTIQCQVDSQVTMMFWYRQQPGQSLTLIATANQGSEATYESGFVIDKFPISRPNLTFSTLTVSNMSPEDSSIYLCSVERGGETNEKLFFGSGTQLSVL.

This clonotype was seen repeatedly, ten times or more. The CDR3 spells CASSLLQRGDEQYF. CDR3 in DNA: TGTGCCAGCAGCTTATTACAGCGGGGAGACGAGCAGTACTTC. This chain uses TRBV7-2 with TRBJ2-7, with 7 nucleotides matching TRBD2. Germline V gene data show CDR1 as SGHTA and CDR2 as FQGNSA. The length of the CDR3 is 14 residues. After removal of 2 bases from V and 5 bases from J, the junction contained 6 bases not matched to a gene.

This clonotype was seen ten or more times. V and J are TRBV20-1 and TRBJ2-7; TRBD2 might be the D (7 bases). Trimming cost V 3 bases and J 0 bases, with 12 bases left between them. Germline CDR1 and CDR2: DFQATT and SNEGSKA (reference sequence). There are 14 residues in the CDR3. The DNA for the CDR3 is TGCAGTGCTAGCGGGGGGCTCCGCTCCTACGAGCAGTACTTC. Encoded protein: CSASGGLRSYEQYF.

This clonotype was recorded a few times. This chain connects TRBV5-6 to TRBJ2-7, with a weak D call TRBD1 (6 bases). Per the germline V gene, CDR1 is SGHDT and CDR2 is YYEEEE. The CDR3 spans 14 residues. Trimming left V 6 bases short and J 2 bases short, with 15 bases between. This CDR3 is CASTLWDKPYEQYF. In nucleotides, the CDR3 is TGTGCCAGCACCCTCTGGGACAAACCCTACGAGCAGTACTTC.

In DNA, the CDR3 is TGTGCCAGCATCAAGGACTTCGGTCAGCCCCAGTACTTC. This encodes CASIKDFGQPQYF. The chain uses TRBV12-3 or TRBV12-4 and TRBJ2-4; possibly TRBD2 for D (5 bases). The CDR3 covers 13 residues. The V end lost 7 bases, the J end lost 13 bases, and 20 bases lay between the germline ends.

This clonotype was seen a few times. The chain couples TRBV5-6 to TRBJ1-2; no clear D gene. The V end lost 5 bases, the J end lost 4 bases, and 15 bases lay between the germline ends. From germline, CDR1 is SGHDT and CDR2 YYEEEE. The CDR3 totals 14 residues. CDR3 coding DNA: TGTGCCAGCAGAGTAGAGGACGGTTTCTATGGCTACACCTTC. Its translation: CASRVEDGFYGYTF.

J is TRBJ2-3 and V is TRBV5-1; TRBD1 might be the D (5 bases). The germline V and J ends were trimmed by 0 bases and 5 bases, with 13 bases remaining between them. The V gene's germline CDR1 is SGHRS and CDR2 YFSETQ. This CDR3 is built from 15 residues. For the CDR3, the DNA is TGCGCCAGCAGCTTGGAAGGGGCTTTCCGAGATACGCAGTATTTT. Residues: CASSLEGAFRDTQYF.

This chain uses TRBV14 with TRBJ1-1, with 8 bases aligning to TRBD1. V shed 4 bases, J shed 5 bases, and the junction held 6 bases outside the gene matches. Germline V gene lookup returns CDR1 SGHDN and CDR2 FVKESK. The length of the CDR3 is 14 residues. As DNA, the CDR3 is TGTGCCAGCAGCCGTTACAGGGGGGGGACTGAAGCTTTCTTT. Its protein is CASSRYRGGTEAFF.

The chain uses TRBV2 and TRBJ1-1; D is unresolved. Germline V CDR1 and CDR2: SNHLY, FYNNEI. Trimming cost V 6 bases and J 1 base, with 12 bases left between them. This CDR3 has 14 amino acids. The CDR3 coding sequence is TGTGCCAGCAGGAGCGACACAGAGAACACTGAAGCTTTCTTT. Amino acid sequence: CASRSDTENTEAFF.

This clonotype was counted only a few times. For the CDR3, the DNA is TGCGCCAGCAGCCACGCCGCTAGTGGGGGGGCTGCCGGGGAGCTGTTTTTT. Residues: CASSHAASGGAAGELFF. The chain has TRBV4-3 and TRBJ2-2; maybe TRBD2 (7 bases). The germline V gene has CDR1 LGHNA and CDR2 YSLEER. V gave up 3 bases and J gave up 6 bases, with 20 bases separating them. The CDR3 consists of 17 residues.

This clonotype was detected many times. This chain links TRBV4-1 with TRBJ2-7; D is unclear. Germline-derived CDR1 and CDR2 are MGHRA and YSYEKL. The V end lost 1 base, the J end lost 7 bases, and 11 bases lay between the germline ends. The CDR3 consists of 13 residues. CDR3 DNA sequence: TGCGCCAGCAGCCAAGGTGCGGTGGGTGAGCAGTACTTC. It codes for CASSQGAVGEQYF.

There are a few counts of this clonotype. This rearrangement joins TRBV9 to TRBJ1-2; tentatively, D is TRBD1 (5 bases). The CDR3 covers 13 residues. The V gene lost 5 bases and the J gene lost 7 bases, with 15 bases spanning the gap. Germline assignment: CDR1 SGDLS and CDR2 YYNGEE. This CDR3 reads CASRNGGIGGYTF. The CDR3, as DNA: TGTGCCAGCAGAAATGGGGGAATTGGTGGCTACACCTTC. Looking up the rest from reference TRBV9 and TRBJ1-2 gives the full variable domain: DSGVTQTPKHLITATGQRVTLRCSPRSGDLSVYWYQQSLDQGLQFLIQYYNGEERAKGNILERFSAQQFPDLHSELNLSSLELGDSALYFCASRNGGIGGYTFGSGTRLTVV.

This clonotype was observed a few times. The chain carries TRBV7-8 and TRBJ2-1, with TRBD2 as a possible D gene (6 bases). The CDR3 spans 16 residues. Trimming cost V 5 bases and J 9 bases, with 23 bases left between them. Germline V lookup: CDR1 SGHVS, CDR2 FQNEAQ. The CDR3: CASSPKLGSLAFEQFF. CDR3 in DNA: TGTGCCAGCAGCCCAAAGTTGGGGAGCCTAGCGTTTGAGCAGTTCTTC.

Concerning this clonotype: A much larger clone lies a single base off, so this may be a read error. The CDR3 sequence is CASSLEAGHGYTF. DNA of the CDR3: TGTGCCAGCAGCTTAGAGGCGGGGCATGGCTACACCTTC. The gene calls are TRBV11-2 and TRBJ1-2, with D perhaps TRBD1 (5 bases). V was pared by 0 bases and J by 6 bases, with 8 bases between. Germline V gene sequence: CDR1 SGHAT, CDR2 FQNNGV. CDR3 length equals 13 residues.